A single sample gave rise to the 26 T cell receptor beta chains below, sequenced in a study of cytomegalovirus exposure and HLA in healthy donors. PCR involved 60 Vbeta and 13 Jbeta primers. Generated by immunoSEQ multiplex PCR, the TCRdb table keeps only in-frame clones and is missing some. This repertoire shows about 180,000 clones, roughly 76% found once; its top ten account for 4% to 5%. Material for sequencing was PBMCs. These TCRs come from a woman between 18 and 30 years old in good health and CMV-seropositive.

The J gene is TRBJ1-1, the V gene TRBV6-5; no firm D call. Trimming took off 5 bases at V and 4 bases at J, with 5 bases between the two ends. CDR1 and CDR2 (germline): MNHEY, SVGAGI. The CDR3 runs to 11 residues. The CDR3 nucleotides read TGTGCCAGCAGTCGCGGCACTGAAGCTTTCTTT. Translation gives CASSRGTEAFF.

The chain links TRBV18 to TRBJ1-6; 10 bases agree with TRBD1. The CDR3 length is 15 residues. The V and J ends lost 2 bases and 8 bases, in that order; junction bases with no gene match: 3. Germline V CDR1 and CDR2: KGHSH, LQKENI. CDR3 bases: TGTGCCAGCTCACCAGCCGGGACAGGGGATTCACCCCTCCACTTT. Its protein is CASSPAGTGDSPLHF.

The chain couples TRBV27 to TRBJ1-2, with D tentatively TRBD1 (5 bases). The V gene's germline CDR1 is MNHEY and CDR2 SMNVEV (reference sequence). This CDR3 has 15 amino acids. Trimming took 2 bases from V and 4 from J, leaving 14 bases between them. The CDR3 reads CASSLNGGPPYGYTF. The CDR3 DNA is TGTGCCAGCAGTTTAAACGGGGGTCCCCCCTATGGCTACACCTTC.

The V call is TRBV7-2, the J call TRBJ2-4; 7 bases match TRBD1. Per germline, CDR1 SGHTA and CDR2 FQGNSA. This CDR3 is built from 17 residues. The J segment lost 1 base and the V segment lost 5 bases, leaving 11 bases of the junction unmatched. The CDR3 protein is CASSLTGQVWAKNIQYF. The CDR3 nucleotides are TGTGCCAGCAGCCTTACAGGACAGGTGTGGGCCAAAAACATTCAGTACTTC.

The V and J genes are TRBV7-9 and TRBJ2-1, with 8 bases matching TRBD2. Germline values: CDR1 SEHNR, CDR2 FQNEAQ (reference sequence). This CDR3 is built from 19 residues. V was clipped by 1 base and J by 8 bases; unmatched bases: 19. CDR3 in amino acids: CASSLEPGGPTPKSDEQFF. CDR3 nucleotide sequence: TGTGCCAGCAGCTTAGAACCGGGGGGGCCGACACCGAAATCAGATGAGCAGTTCTTC.

This chain connects TRBV30 to TRBJ2-7, with 10 nucleotides matching TRBD2. The CDR3 spans 16 residues. V gave up 1 base and J gave up 0 bases; unmatched junction bases: 6. Germline V lookup: CDR1 GTSNPN, CDR2 SVGIG (reference sequence). The CDR3 sequence: CAWSGIRLAGSYEQYF. CDR3 in DNA: TGTGCCTGGAGTGGGATTAGACTAGCGGGCTCCTACGAGCAGTACTTC.

The chain couples TRBV19 to TRBJ1-2, with 7 bases lining up with TRBD1. J was trimmed by 6 bases and V by 8 bases; bases with no gene match: 12. The CDR3 extends over 14 amino acids. Germline V gives CDR1 LNHDA, CDR2 SQIVND (reference sequence). The CDR3 loop is CASAGQSGIDGYTF. CDR3 nucleotides: TGTGCCAGTGCGGGACAGAGTGGGATAGATGGCTACACCTTC.

This chain links TRBV15 with TRBJ1-2, with a possible D match to TRBD1 (6 bases). V was pared by 4 bases and J by 7 bases, with 13 bases between. The CDR3 totals 13 residues. Germline V gives CDR1 LNHNV, CDR2 YYDKDF (reference sequence). The CDR3 DNA reads as TGTGCCACCAGCACTGGGACAAGGTCTGGCTACACCTTC. This gives the protein CATSTGTRSGYTF.

The V and J genes are TRBV9 and TRBJ1-1; a possible D gene is TRBD1 (5 bases). CDR1 is SGDLS, CDR2 YYNGEE, per germline. The CDR3 spans 15 residues. The V end was cut by 3 bases, the J end by 0 bases, with 12 bases between. The CDR3 bases are TGTGCCAGCAGCGCCTTCGGGGGGGTGAACACTGAAGCTTTCTTT. It translates to CASSAFGGVNTEAFF. Drawing the rest from reference TRBV9 and TRBJ1-1, the complete variable domain is DSGVTQTPKHLITATGQRVTLRCSPRSGDLSVYWYQQSLDQGLQFLIQYYNGEERAKGNILERFSAQQFPDLHSELNLSSLELGDSALYFCASSAFGGVNTEAFFGQGTRLTVV.

The rearrangement uses TRBV27 and TRBJ2-7; 9 nucleotides agree with TRBD1. V was pared by 5 bases and J by 6 bases, with 11 bases of the junction left unmatched. The CDR3 has 15 residues. The germline gives CDR1 MNHEY, CDR2 SMNVEV (reference sequence). The CDR3 loop reads CASSQTGTGFLEQYF. The CDR3 DNA is TGTGCCAGCAGTCAAACCGGGACAGGGTTCCTCGAGCAGTACTTC.

In nucleotides, the CDR3 is TGTGCCAGCAGCCCAGAAGTGGGCCTTACACAGTACTTC. Its translation is CASSPEVGLTQYF. The genes are TRBV7-2 and TRBJ2-7; D is undetermined. Germline-derived CDR1 and CDR2 are SGHTA and FQGNSA. The V end lost 5 bases, the J end lost 10 bases, and 18 bases lay between the germline ends. The CDR3 loop spans 13 amino acids.

This clone was observed a few times. The chain couples TRBV2 to TRBJ2-5, with D possibly TRBD1 on 6 matching bases. The CDR3 is 15 amino acids. CDR1 is SNHLY, CDR2 FYNNEI, per germline. Trimming removed 9 bases from V and 2 bases from J, with 19 bases in between. The CDR3 DNA follows: TGTGCCAGTACCCCCCAGCCCAGGGGTCAAGAGACCCAGTACTTC. It is translated as CASTPQPRGQETQYF.

This clone came up once. The chain is built from TRBV7-9 and TRBJ2-3; 8 positions agree with TRBD1. This CDR3 has 15 residues. V lost 5 bases, J lost 5 bases, and 9 bases stayed unmatched. The germline V gene encodes CDR1 SEHNR and CDR2 FQNEAQ (reference sequence). CDR3 in amino acids: CASSIDTGGGDTQYF. In DNA, the CDR3 is TGTGCCAGCAGCATAGATACAGGGGGTGGAGATACGCAGTATTTT.

The table lists this clone with a few counts. The chain uses TRBV5-1 and TRBJ1-3; D remains unclear. The CDR3 runs 15 residues. CDR1 SGHRS and CDR2 YFSETQ come from the germline V gene. Between the trimmed V and J ends, which lost 4 bases and 0 bases, there was a span of 11 bases. Here the CDR3 DNA reads TGCGCCAGCAGCCTGCGATCTTTCTCTGGAAACACCATATATTTT. Translation: CASSLRSFSGNTIYF. Based on the CDR3 plus reference TRBV5-1 and TRBJ1-3, the full variable domain is KAGVTQTPRYLIKTRGQQVTLSCSPISGHRSVSWYQQTPGQGLQFLFEYFSETQRNKGNFPGRFSGRQFSNSRSEMNVSTLELGDSALYLCASSLRSFSGNTIYFGEGSWLTVV.

The chain carries TRBV6-6 and TRBJ2-5; 10 bases fit TRBD2. The end of the DNA fits TRBJ2-7 better, so the J call may be wrong. The length of the CDR3 is 16 residues. The V gene's germline CDR1 is MNHNY and CDR2 SVGAGI (reference sequence). CDR3 region: CASSYSSSGGYYEQYF. The CDR3 nucleotides read TGTGCCAGCAGTTACTCGTCTAGCGGGGGCTACTACGAGCAGTACTTC.

This chain connects TRBV7-6 to TRBJ1-1; D is uncertain. V shed 5 bases and J shed 0 bases, with 10 bases lying between them. Looked up from germline, CDR1 is SGHVS and CDR2 is FNYEAQ. This CDR3 has 14 amino acids. The CDR3: CASSRQTVNTEAFF. For the CDR3, the DNA is TGTGCCAGCAGCCGTCAAACAGTGAACACTGAAGCTTTCTTT.

The CDR3 nucleotides read TGTGCCAGCAGCTCAGCCGGGACAGTGAATGAAAAACTGTTTTTT. This codes for CASSSAGTVNEKLFF. The chain carries TRBV7-6 and TRBJ1-4, with TRBD1 identical over 7 bases. V was clipped by 4 bases and J by 5 bases; unmatched bases: 7. CDR3 length equals 15 residues. CDR1 is SGHVS and CDR2 is FNYEAQ in the germline V gene.

The rearrangement joins TRBV18 to TRBJ1-1; D is uncertain. Germline V CDR1 and CDR2: KGHSH, LQKENI. V shed 2 bases and J shed 1 base, with 11 bases lying between them. This CDR3 spans 15 amino acids. This CDR3 reads CASSPLLAGNTEAFF. The CDR3, as DNA: TGTGCCAGCTCACCATTACTGGCGGGGAACACTGAAGCTTTCTTT.

The CDR3, as DNA: TGTGCCAGCAGTCCTGGGACAAGGGTGGATGAAAAACTGTTTTTT. Its protein is CASSPGTRVDEKLFF. This chain links TRBV28 with TRBJ1-4, with a weak D call TRBD1 (6 bases). V was pared by 5 bases and J by 6 bases, with 16 bases between. The CDR3 is made up of 15 amino acids. CDR1 is MDHEN, CDR2 SYDVKM, per germline.

The chain has TRBV29-1 and TRBJ1-1; 8 bases align to TRBD1. The germline CDR1 and CDR2 sequences are SQVTM and ANQGSEA. This CDR3 comprises 13 residues. V dropped 6 bases and J dropped 2; count of bases not matched to a gene: 5. The CDR3 DNA follows: TGCAGCGTCCGCACAGGGGGAAACACTGAAGCTTTCTTT. It encodes CSVRTGGNTEAFF.

This clone was observed a single time. V and J are TRBV7-6 and TRBJ1-5, with TRBD1 as a possible D gene (6 bases). CDR3 length: 14 amino acids. Germline CDR1 reads SGHVS; CDR2 reads FNYEAQ. V gave up 3 bases and J gave up 4 bases, with 10 bases separating them. CDR3 in DNA: TGTGCCAGCAGCTTGGACAGTGGTAATCAGCCCCAGCATTTT. Translating it yields CASSLDSGNQPQHF. Using reference TRBV7-6 and TRBJ1-5 for the parts outside the CDR3, the full variable domain is GAGVSQSPRYKVTKRGQDVALRCDPISGHVSLYWYRQALGQGPEFLTYFNYEAQQDKSGLPNDRFSAERPEGSISTLTIQRTEQRDSAMYRCASSLDSGNQPQHFGDGTRLSIL.

The CDR3 protein is CASSLSLDREAFF. CDR3 coding DNA: TGTGCCAGCAGCTTGAGCCTGGACAGGGAAGCTTTCTTT. This chain links TRBV7-2 with TRBJ1-1; 7 bases agree with TRBD1. CDR1 and CDR2 (germline): SGHTA, FQGNSA. The CDR3 loop spans 13 amino acids. V lost 3 bases and J lost 8; bases outside the gene matches: 6.

The chain recombines TRBV4-3 with TRBJ2-2; D is unresolved. This CDR3 spans 15 amino acids. The V and J ends lost 4 bases and 5 bases respectively, with 14 bases between them. Germline assignment: CDR1 LGHNA and CDR2 YSLEER. The CDR3 here is CASSPEHRTTGELFF. Written as DNA, the CDR3 is TGCGCCAGCAGCCCAGAGCACAGAACAACCGGGGAGCTGTTTTTT.

A few counts support this clone. The V gene is TRBV30, the J gene TRBJ1-2; D unclear. V gave up 0 bases and J gave up 8 bases, with 10 bases separating them. There are 12 residues in the CDR3. From germline, CDR1 is GTSNPN and CDR2 SVGIG (reference sequence). The chain's CDR3 is CAWSVSPEGYTF. CDR3 bases: TGTGCCTGGAGTGTATCCCCGGAGGGCTACACCTTC.

This clone was observed a single time. This chain connects TRBV7-8 to TRBJ2-2; no definite D call. Germline CDR1 SGHVS, CDR2 FQNEAQ. V was cut by 3 bases and J by 1 base, with 6 bases left in between. The CDR3 is 14 amino acids. CDR3 loop: CASSLRLNTGELFF. The CDR3 DNA is TGTGCCAGCAGCTTGAGGCTGAACACCGGGGAGCTGTTTTTT.

The chain uses TRBV4-2 and TRBJ2-7, with 7 bases matching TRBD2. There are 14 residues in the CDR3. V lost 1 base, J lost 3 bases, and 3 bases stayed unmatched. Germline V gene sequence: CDR1 LGHNA, CDR2 YNFKEQ. The CDR3 reads CASSQGRGDYEQYF. CDR3 bases: TGTGCCAGCAGCCAAGGCCGGGGGGACTACGAGCAGTACTTC.